These 7 T cell receptor beta chains share one sample of origin, sequenced in a study of T-cell reconstitution after alpha-beta-depleted transplantation in children. Using unique molecular identifiers, the investigators prepared the TCRbeta library. TCRdb reprocessed the PCR reads via MiXCR and lists one record per CDR3 protein. The data hold around 490,000 distinct CDR3 sequences, with 10% to 12% observed a single time. The sequences come from PBMCs, mostly from graft donor cells, collected 180 days after TCRalphabeta/CD19-depleted stem cell transplant. The receptors here all came from a female patient younger than 10 who had a stem cell transplant for aplastic anemia, so the T cells may come from the graft donor.

This clonotype was counted only a few times. The rearrangement uses TRBV12-3 or TRBV12-4 and TRBJ2-3, with D maybe TRBD1 (6 bases). Trimming left V 7 bases short and J 0 bases short, with 29 bases between. This CDR3 has 20 amino acids. CDR3 sequence: CASIYRAGTRRTLSTDTQYF. In DNA, the CDR3 is TGTGCCAGCATTTACAGGGCCGGGACACGACGAACCCTTAGCACAGATACGCAGTATTTT.

The rearrangement uses TRBV30 and TRBJ2-5; D ambiguous. This CDR3 region has 12 residues. V was pared by 0 bases and J by 5 bases, with 7 bases between. From germline, CDR1 is GTSNPN and CDR2 SVGIG (reference sequence). Here the CDR3 DNA reads TGTGCCTGGAGTGTAAATATGGAGACCCAGTACTTC. Translation gives CAWSVNMETQYF.

CDR3 sequence: CASSPTGTSGIEQYF. CDR3 sequence (DNA): TGTGCCAGCAGCCCAACCGGGACTAGCGGGATCGAGCAGTACTTC. V usage is TRBV9 and J usage is TRBJ2-7; 13 bases fit TRBD2. V gave up 4 bases and J gave up 6 bases; unmatched junction bases: 7. The CDR3 sequence is 15 residues long. Germline V gene sequence: CDR1 SGDLS, CDR2 YYNGEE.

The chain uses TRBV20-1 and TRBJ2-1; 9 positions match TRBD1. The length of the CDR3 is 14 residues. V lost 3 bases and J lost 2; bases outside the gene matches: 2. Germline CDR1 DFQATT, CDR2 SNEGSKA (reference sequence). CDR3 DNA sequence: TGCAGTGCTAGGGGGGACAGGGCCTACAATGAGCAGTTCTTC. This encodes CSARGDRAYNEQFF.

This clonotype was seen only once. This rearrangement joins TRBV19 to TRBJ2-1; D is ambiguous. Per germline, CDR1 LNHDA and CDR2 SQIVND (reference sequence). V lost 3 bases to trimming and J lost 5 bases, with 5 bases between them. This CDR3 region has 12 residues. CDR3 loop: CASSMYHNEQFF. CDR3 nucleotides: TGTGCCAGTAGTATGTACCACAATGAGCAGTTCTTC.

Concerning this clonotype itself: At one end the junction does not follow the germline gene, possibly because of a read error. The chain uses TRBV28 and TRBJ1-1; unclear D gene. The CDR3 consists of 13 residues. Germline values: CDR1 MDHEN, CDR2 SYDVKM. Here the CDR3 DNA reads TGTGCCAGCAGTCTACTCCCAGGTACTGACGCTTTCTTT. The encoded protein is CASSLLPGTDAFF.

The chain has TRBV6-5 and TRBJ2-7; 9 nucleotides match TRBD1. The CDR3 is 16 residues long. The V gene end was trimmed by 2 bases and the J gene end by 6 bases; junction bases not matched to a gene: 11. CDR1 is MNHEY and CDR2 is SVGAGI in the germline V gene. CDR3 residues: CASSYQTGQGGGEQYF. The CDR3 DNA is TGTGCCAGCAGTTACCAAACGGGACAGGGAGGCGGCGAGCAGTACTTC.